This T cell receptor beta chain was captured by sequencing in a study of vaccination effects on CD4 cells after COVID-19. Study context: Antigen-specific CD4+ T cells were expanded (with viral peptide pools) by the ViraFEST assay ahead of sequencing.

TCRdb's table, derived via immunoSEQ multiplex PCR, lists solely in-frame clones and lacks some. The sample includes about 73,000 clones, around 69% of them seen just once. Study findings and constraints: Late post-vaccination samples showed marked contraction of infection- and vaccine-induced clones. Early post-infection timepoints were absent, and convalescent patients were few.

Investigators separated out CD4+ T cells once around nine days of culture had passed. Two-dose vaccination with either BNT162b2 or mRNA-1273 was given to the participants. IL-2 medium was substituted for half the medium on days 3 and 7. Concerning this clone itself: No antigen is known for it.

Germline values: CDR1 SNHLY, CDR2 FYNNEI. This CDR3 region has 13 residues. Trimming stripped 2 bases from V and 7 bases from J, with 9 bases between. Sample: CD4+ T cells from PBMCs cultured without peptide, taken after COVID-19 vaccination. The chain is built from TRBV2 and TRBJ1-5; no clear D. This sequence originates from a human donor who received a COVID-19 vaccine. The CDR3 DNA follows: TGTGCCAGCAGTGAAAGGTCGACCCAGCCCCAGCATTTT. Protein sequence: CASSERSTQPQHF.